This TCR beta chain was retrieved from a study of early T cells in non-severe SARS-CoV-2 infection. The V gene's germline CDR1 is SGHRS and CDR2 YFSETQ. This CDR3 has 16 amino acids. The germline V and J ends were trimmed by 2 bases and 5 bases, with 14 bases remaining between them. TCRdb re-derived calls from the 5' RACE reads in MiXCR, one entry per CDR3 protein. The sample shows approximately 70,000 distinct CDR3 sequences, 10% to 12% of them seen only once. This clonotype was found a few times. The specimen was whole blood, collected at baseline. The clonotype was recovered from an adult who was a healthcare worker with PCR-confirmed SARS-CoV-2 infection or an uninfected control (not recorded which). The rearrangement uses TRBV5-1 and TRBJ1-6; TRBD1 is a possible D gene (5 bases). CDR3 region: CASSFRGTADNSPLHF. In DNA form, the CDR3 reads TGCGCCAGCAGCTTTCGGGGGACCGCTGATAATTCACCCCTCCACTTT.